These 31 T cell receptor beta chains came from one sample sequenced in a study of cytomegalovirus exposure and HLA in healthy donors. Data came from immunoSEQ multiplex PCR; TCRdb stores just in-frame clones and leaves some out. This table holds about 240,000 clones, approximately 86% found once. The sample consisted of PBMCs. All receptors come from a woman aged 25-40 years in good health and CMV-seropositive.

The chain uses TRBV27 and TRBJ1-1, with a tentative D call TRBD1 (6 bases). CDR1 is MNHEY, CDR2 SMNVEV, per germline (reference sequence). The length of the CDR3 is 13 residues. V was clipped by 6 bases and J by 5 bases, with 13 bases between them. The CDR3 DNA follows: TGTGCCAGCAGGAGCACAGGGAAAACTGAAGCTTTCTTT. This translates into CASRSTGKTEAFF.

CDR3 sequence: CASSKRYIGQGPGYGYTF. CDR3 coding DNA: TGTGCCAGCAGCAAACGATACATCGGACAGGGCCCGGGCTATGGCTACACCTTC. This rearrangement joins TRBV7-9 to TRBJ1-2; 8 bases line up with TRBD1. CDR1 and CDR2 from the germline V gene are SEHNR and FQNEAQ (reference sequence). The trim removed 5 bases at V and 4 bases at J, leaving 18 bases unmatched. The CDR3 covers 18 residues.

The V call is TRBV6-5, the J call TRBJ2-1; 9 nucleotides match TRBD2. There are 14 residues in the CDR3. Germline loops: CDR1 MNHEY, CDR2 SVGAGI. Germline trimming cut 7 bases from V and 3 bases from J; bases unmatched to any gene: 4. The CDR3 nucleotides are TGTGCCAGCACGCGGGAGGGCTTCTACAATGAGCAGTTCTTC. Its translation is CASTREGFYNEQFF.

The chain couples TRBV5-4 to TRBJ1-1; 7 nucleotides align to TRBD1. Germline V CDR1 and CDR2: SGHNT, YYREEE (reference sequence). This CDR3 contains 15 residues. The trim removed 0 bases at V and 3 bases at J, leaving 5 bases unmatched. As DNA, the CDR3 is TGTGCCAGCAGCTTGGCCCGACAGGGTCACACTGAAGCTTTCTTT. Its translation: CASSLARQGHTEAFF.

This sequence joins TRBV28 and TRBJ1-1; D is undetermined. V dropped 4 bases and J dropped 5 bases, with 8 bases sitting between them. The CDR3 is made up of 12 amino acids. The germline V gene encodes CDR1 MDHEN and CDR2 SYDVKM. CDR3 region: CASSSSFTEAFF. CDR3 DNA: TGTGCCAGCAGTTCCTCTTTTACTGAAGCTTTCTTT.

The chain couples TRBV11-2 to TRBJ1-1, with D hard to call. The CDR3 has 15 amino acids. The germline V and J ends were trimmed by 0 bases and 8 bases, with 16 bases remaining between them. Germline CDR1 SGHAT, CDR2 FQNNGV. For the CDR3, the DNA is TGTGCCAGCAGCTTAGAAATCTCTGTCCGTTCCGAAGCTTTCTTT. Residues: CASSLEISVRSEAFF.

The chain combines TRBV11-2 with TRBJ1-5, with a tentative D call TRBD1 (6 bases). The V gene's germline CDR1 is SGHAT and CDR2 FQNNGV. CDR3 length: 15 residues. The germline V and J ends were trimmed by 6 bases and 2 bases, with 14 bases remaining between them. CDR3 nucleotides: TGTGCCAGCAGACCCAGGGGTATCGGCAATCAGCCCCAGCATTTT. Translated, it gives CASRPRGIGNQPQHF.

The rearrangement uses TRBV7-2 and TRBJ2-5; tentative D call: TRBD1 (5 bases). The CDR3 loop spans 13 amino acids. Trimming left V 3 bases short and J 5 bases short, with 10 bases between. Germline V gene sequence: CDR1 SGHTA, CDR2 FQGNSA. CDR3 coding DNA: TGTGCCAGCAGCTTCAGGGCTCGGGAGACCCAGTACTTC. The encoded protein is CASSFRARETQYF.

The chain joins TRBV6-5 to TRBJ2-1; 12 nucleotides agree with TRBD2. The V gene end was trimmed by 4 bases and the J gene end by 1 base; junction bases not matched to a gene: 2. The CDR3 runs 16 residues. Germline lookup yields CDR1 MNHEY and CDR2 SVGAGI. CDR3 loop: CASSSLAGGSYNEQFF. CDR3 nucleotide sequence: TGTGCCAGCAGTTCCCTAGCGGGAGGGTCCTACAATGAGCAGTTCTTC.

The chain's CDR3 is CASSFTYNEQFF. CDR3 coding DNA: TGTGCCAGCAGTTTTACCTACAATGAGCAGTTCTTC. This sequence joins TRBV28 and TRBJ2-1; D is unresolved. V was cut by 3 bases and J by 2 bases, with 2 bases left in between. The germline V gene encodes CDR1 MDHEN and CDR2 SYDVKM. This CDR3 is 12 amino acids long.

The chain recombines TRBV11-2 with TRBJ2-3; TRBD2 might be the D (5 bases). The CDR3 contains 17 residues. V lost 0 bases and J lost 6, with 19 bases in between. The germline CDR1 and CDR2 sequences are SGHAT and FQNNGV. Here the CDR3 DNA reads TGTGCCAGCAGCTTAGATCGGGCTAGCCTGTCGACGGATACGCAGTATTTT. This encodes CASSLDRASLSTDTQYF.

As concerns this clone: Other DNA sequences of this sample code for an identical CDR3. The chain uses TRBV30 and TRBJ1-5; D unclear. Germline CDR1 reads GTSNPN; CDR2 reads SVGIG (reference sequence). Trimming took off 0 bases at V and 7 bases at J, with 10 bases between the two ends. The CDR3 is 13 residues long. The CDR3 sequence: CAWSVSGNQPQHF. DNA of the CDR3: TGTGCCTGGAGTGTTTCGGGAAACCAGCCCCAGCATTTT.

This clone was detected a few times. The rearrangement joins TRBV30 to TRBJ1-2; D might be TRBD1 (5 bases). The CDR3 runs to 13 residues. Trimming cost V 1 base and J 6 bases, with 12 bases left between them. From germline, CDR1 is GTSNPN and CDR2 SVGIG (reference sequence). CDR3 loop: CAWSDRGDDGYTF. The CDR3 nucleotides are TGTGCCTGGAGTGACCGGGGGGACGATGGCTACACCTTC.

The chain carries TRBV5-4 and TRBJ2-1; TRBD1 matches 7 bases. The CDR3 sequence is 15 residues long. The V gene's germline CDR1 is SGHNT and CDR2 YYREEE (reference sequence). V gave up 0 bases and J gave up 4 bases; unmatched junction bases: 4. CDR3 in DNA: TGTGCCAGCAGCTTGGATCCAGGGGGTTACAATGAGCAGTTCTTC. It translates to CASSLDPGGYNEQFF.

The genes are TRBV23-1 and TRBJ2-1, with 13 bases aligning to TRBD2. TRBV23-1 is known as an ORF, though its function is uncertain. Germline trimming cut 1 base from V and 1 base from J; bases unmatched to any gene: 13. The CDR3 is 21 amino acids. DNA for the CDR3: TGCGCCAGCAGTCAATTAAAGGGAACTAGCGGGAGGGCCAGGTCCTACAATGAGCAGTTCTTC. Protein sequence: CASSQLKGTSGRARSYNEQFF.

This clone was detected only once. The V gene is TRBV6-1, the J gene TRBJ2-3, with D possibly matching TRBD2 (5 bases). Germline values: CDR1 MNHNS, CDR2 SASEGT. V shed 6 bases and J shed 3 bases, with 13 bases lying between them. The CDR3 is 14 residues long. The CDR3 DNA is TGTGCCAGCAGAAGACTATCGCCAACAGATACGCAGTATTTT. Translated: CASRRLSPTDTQYF.

CDR3 loop: CASSRTGTTTYEQYF. CDR3 nucleotide sequence: TGCGCCAGCAGCCGGACAGGGACTACTACCTACGAGCAGTACTTC. This chain uses TRBV5-1 with TRBJ2-7, with D perhaps TRBD1 (8 bases). The V end was cut by 4 bases, the J end by 2 bases, with 16 bases between. Germline-derived CDR1 and CDR2 are SGHRS and YFSETQ. CDR3 length: 15 residues.

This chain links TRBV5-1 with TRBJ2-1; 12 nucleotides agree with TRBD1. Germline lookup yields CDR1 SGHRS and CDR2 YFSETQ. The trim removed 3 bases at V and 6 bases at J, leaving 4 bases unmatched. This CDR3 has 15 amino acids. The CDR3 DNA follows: TGCGCCAGCAGCTGGGGACAGGGGGCGTCCAATGAGCAGTTCTTC. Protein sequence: CASSWGQGASNEQFF.

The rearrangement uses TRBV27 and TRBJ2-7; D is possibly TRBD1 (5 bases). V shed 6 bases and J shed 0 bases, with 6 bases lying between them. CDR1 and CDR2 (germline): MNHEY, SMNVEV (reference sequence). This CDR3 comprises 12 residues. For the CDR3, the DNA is TGTGCCAGCAGCGACAGCTCCTACGAGCAGTACTTC. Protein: CASSDSSYEQYF.

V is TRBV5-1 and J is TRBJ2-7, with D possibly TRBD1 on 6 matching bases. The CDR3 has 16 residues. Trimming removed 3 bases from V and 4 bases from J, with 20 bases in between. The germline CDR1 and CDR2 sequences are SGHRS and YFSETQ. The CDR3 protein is CASSSGQTQHLYEQYF. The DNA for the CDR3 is TGCGCCAGCAGCTCCGGACAGACTCAACACTTATACGAGCAGTACTTC.

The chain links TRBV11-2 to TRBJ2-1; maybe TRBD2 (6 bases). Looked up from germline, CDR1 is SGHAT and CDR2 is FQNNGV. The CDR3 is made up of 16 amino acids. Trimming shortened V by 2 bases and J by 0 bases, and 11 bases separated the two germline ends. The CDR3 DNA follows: TGTGCCAGCAGCTTACTTAGCGGAAGCTCCTACAATGAGCAGTTCTTC. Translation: CASSLLSGSSYNEQFF.

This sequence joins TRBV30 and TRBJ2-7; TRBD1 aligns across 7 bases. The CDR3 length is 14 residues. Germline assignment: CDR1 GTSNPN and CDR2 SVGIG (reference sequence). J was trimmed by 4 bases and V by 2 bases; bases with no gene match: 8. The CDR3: CAWSKYRGEYEQYF. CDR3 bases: TGTGCCTGGAGTAAATACAGGGGAGAGTACGAGCAGTACTTC. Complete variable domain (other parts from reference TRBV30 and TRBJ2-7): SQTIHQWPATLVQPVGSPLSLECTVEGTSNPNLYWYRQAAGRGLQLLFYSVGIGQISSEVPQNLSASRPQDRQFILSSKKLLLSDSGFYLCAWSKYRGEYEQYFGPGTRLTVT.

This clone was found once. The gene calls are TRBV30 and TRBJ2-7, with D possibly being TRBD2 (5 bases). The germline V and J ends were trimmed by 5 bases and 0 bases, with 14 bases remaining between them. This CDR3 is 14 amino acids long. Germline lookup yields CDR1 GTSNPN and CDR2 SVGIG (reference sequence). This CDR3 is CAWVEVGSSYEQYF. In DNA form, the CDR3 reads TGTGCCTGGGTGGAGGTGGGGAGCTCCTACGAGCAGTACTTC.

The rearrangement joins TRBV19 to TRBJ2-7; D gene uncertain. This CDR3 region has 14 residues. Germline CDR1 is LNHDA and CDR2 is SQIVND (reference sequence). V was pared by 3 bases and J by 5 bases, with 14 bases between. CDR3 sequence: CASSIDFLRDEQYF. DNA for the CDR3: TGTGCCAGTAGTATCGACTTCCTCCGGGACGAGCAGTACTTC.

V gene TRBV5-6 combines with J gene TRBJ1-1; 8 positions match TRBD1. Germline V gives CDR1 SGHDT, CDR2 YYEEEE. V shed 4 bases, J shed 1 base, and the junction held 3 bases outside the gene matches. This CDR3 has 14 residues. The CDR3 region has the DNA TGTGCCAGCAGCGTAGGACAGGGGAACACTGAAGCTTTCTTT. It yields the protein CASSVGQGNTEAFF.

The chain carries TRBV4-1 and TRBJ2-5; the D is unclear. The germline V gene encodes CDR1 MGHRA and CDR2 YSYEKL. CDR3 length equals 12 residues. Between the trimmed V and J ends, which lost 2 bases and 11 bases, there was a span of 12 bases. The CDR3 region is CASSQPYGEQYF. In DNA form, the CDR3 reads TGCGCCAGCAGCCAACCCTACGGAGAGCAGTACTTC.

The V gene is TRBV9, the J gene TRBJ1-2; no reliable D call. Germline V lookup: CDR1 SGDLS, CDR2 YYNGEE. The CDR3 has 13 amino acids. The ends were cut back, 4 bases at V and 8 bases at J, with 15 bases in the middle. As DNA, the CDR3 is TGTGCCAGCAGCCAAACAATGAATGGCGGCTACACCTTC. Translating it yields CASSQTMNGGYTF. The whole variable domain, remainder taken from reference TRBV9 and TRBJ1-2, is DSGVTQTPKHLITATGQRVTLRCSPRSGDLSVYWYQQSLDQGLQFLIQYYNGEERAKGNILERFSAQQFPDLHSELNLSSLELGDSALYFCASSQTMNGGYTFGSGTRLTVV.

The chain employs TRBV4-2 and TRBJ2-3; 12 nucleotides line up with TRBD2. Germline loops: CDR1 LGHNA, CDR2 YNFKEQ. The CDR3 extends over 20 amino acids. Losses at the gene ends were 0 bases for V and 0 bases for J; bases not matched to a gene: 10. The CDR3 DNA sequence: TGTGCCAGCAGCCAAGATTGGGGGTCTAGCGGGAGGGCAAGCACAGATACGCAGTATTTT. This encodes CASSQDWGSSGRASTDTQYF.

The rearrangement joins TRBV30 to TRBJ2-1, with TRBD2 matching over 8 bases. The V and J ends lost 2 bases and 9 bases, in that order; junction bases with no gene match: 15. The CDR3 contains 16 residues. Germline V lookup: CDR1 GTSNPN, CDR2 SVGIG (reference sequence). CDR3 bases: TGTGCCTGGAGTTATATAGGAACTAGCGGAATGGGTGAGCAGTTCTTC. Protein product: CAWSYIGTSGMGEQFF. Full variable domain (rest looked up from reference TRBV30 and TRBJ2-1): SQTIHQWPATLVQPVGSPLSLECTVEGTSNPNLYWYRQAAGRGLQLLFYSVGIGQISSEVPQNLSASRPQDRQFILSSKKLLLSDSGFYLCAWSYIGTSGMGEQFFGPGTRLTVL.

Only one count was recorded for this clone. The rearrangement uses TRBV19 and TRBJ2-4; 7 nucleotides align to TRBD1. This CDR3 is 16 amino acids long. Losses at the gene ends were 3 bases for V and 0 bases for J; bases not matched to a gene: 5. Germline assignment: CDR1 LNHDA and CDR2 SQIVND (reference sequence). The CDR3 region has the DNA TGTGCCAGTAGTATTGGACAGGTTGTAGCCAAAAACATTCAGTACTTC. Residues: CASSIGQVVAKNIQYF.

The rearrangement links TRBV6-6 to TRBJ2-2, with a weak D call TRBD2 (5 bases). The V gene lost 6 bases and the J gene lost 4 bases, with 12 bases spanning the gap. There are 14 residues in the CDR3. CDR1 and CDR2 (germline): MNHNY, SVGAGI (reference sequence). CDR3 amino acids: CASSRVTSTGELFF. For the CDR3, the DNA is TGTGCCAGCAGCCGGGTAACTAGCACCGGGGAGCTGTTTTTT.